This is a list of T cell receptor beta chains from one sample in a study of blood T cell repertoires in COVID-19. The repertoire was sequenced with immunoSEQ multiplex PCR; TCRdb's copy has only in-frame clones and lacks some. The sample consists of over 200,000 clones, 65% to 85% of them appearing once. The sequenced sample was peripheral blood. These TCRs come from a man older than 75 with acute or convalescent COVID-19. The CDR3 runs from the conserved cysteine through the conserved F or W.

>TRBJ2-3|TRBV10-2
CASRSGTDTQYF
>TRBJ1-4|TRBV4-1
CASSQDPVGATNEKLFF
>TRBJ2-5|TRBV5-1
CASSSQGSLQETQYF
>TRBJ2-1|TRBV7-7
CASSPRPRQGLSSYNEQFF
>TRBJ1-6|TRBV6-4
CASSEYRGSPPLHF
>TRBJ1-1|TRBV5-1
CASSGADRAKNTEAFF
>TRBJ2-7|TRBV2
CASSSASGSYEQYF
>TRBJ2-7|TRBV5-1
CASSLTSSHEQYF
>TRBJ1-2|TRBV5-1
CASSRGQGAFSRDYGYTF
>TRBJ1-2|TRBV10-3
CAITQQGNGNYGYTF
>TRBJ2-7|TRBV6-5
CASSYGSSGSMYEQYF
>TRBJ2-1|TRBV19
CASNIGGLKNNEQFF
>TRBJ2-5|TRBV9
CASSDETGEETQYF